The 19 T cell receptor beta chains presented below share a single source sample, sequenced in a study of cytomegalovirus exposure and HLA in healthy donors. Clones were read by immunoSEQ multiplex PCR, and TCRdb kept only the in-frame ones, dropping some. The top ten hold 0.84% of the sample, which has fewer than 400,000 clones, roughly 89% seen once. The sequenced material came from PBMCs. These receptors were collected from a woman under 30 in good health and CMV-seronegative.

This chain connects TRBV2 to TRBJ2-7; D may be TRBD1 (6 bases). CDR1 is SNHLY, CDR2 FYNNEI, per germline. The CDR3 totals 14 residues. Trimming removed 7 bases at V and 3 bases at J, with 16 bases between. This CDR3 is CASTREQGHYEQYF. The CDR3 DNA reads TGTGCCAGCACCCGAGAACAGGGCCACTACGAGCAGTACTTC.

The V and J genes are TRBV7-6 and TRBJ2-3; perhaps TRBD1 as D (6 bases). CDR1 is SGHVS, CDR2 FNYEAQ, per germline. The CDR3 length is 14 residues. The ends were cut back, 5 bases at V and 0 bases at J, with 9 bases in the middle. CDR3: CASSPQGSTDTQYF. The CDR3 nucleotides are TGTGCCAGCAGCCCCCAGGGGAGCACAGATACGCAGTATTTT. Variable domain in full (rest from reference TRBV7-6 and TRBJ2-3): GAGVSQSPRYKVTKRGQDVALRCDPISGHVSLYWYRQALGQGPEFLTYFNYEAQQDKSGLPNDRFSAERPEGSISTLTIQRTEQRDSAMYRCASSPQGSTDTQYFGPGTRLTVL.

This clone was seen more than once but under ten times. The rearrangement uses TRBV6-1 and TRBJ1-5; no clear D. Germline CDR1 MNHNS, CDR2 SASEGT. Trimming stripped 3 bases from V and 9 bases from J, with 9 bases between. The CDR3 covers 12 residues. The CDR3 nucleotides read TGTGCCAGCAGTGAGCAGGAGGGGCCCCAGCATTTT. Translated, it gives CASSEQEGPQHF.

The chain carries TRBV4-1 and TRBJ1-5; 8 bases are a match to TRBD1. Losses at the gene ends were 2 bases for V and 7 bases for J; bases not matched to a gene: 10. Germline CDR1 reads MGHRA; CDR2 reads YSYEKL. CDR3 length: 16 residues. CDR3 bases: TGCGCCAGCAGCCAACTCATGACAGGGGCCGGGCAGCCCCAGCATTTT. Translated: CASSQLMTGAGQPQHF.

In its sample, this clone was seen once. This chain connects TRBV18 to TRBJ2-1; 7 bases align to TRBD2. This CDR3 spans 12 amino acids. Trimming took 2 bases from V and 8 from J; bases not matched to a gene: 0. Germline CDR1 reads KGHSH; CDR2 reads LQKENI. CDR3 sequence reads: CASSPGRDEQFF. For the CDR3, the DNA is TGTGCCAGCTCACCAGGGAGGGATGAGCAGTTCTTC.

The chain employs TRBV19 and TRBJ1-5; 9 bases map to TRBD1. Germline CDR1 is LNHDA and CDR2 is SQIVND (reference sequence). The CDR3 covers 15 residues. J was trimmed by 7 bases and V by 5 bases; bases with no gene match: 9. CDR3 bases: TGTGCCAGTAGTCCCTCGGGACAGGGTTCCCAGCCCCAGCATTTT. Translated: CASSPSGQGSQPQHF.

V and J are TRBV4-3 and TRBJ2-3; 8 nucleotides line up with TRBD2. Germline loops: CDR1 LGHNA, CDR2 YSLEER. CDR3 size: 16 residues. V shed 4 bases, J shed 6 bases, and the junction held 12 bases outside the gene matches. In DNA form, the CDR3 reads TGCGCCAGCAGCCCACTCCTTCGGGAGGGGCCCGATACGCAGTATTTT. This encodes CASSPLLREGPDTQYF.

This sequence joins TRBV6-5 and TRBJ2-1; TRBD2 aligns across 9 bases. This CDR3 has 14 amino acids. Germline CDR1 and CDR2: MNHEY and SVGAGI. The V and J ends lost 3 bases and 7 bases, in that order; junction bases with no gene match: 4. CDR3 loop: CASSYDAGGNEQFF. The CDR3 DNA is TGTGCCAGCAGTTATGATGCGGGGGGGAATGAGCAGTTCTTC.

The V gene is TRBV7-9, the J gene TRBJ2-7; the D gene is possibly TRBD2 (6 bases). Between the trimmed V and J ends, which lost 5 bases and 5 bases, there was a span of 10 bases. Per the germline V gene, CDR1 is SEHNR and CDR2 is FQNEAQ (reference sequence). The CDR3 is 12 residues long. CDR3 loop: CASSPGEDEQYF. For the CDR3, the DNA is TGTGCCAGCAGCCCGGGGGAGGACGAGCAGTACTTC. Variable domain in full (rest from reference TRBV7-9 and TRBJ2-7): DTGVSQNPRHKITKRGQNVTFRCDPISEHNRLYWYRQTLGQGPEFLTYFQNEAQLEKSRLLSDRFSAERPKGSFSTLEIQRTEQGDSAMYLCASSPGEDEQYFGPGTRLTVT.

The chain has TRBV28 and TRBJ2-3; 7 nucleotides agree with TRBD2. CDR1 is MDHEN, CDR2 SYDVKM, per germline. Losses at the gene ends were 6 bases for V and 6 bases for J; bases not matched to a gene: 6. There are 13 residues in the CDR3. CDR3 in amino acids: CASSGGRGDTQYF. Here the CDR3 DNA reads TGTGCCAGCAGCGGCGGGAGAGGGGATACGCAGTATTTT.

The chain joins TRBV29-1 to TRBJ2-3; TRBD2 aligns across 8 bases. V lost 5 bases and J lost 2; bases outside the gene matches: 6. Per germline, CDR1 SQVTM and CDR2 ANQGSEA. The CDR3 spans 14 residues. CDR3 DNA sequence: TGCAGCGTTAGCGGGAGTGGGTACACAGATACGCAGTATTTT. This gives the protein CSVSGSGYTDTQYF.

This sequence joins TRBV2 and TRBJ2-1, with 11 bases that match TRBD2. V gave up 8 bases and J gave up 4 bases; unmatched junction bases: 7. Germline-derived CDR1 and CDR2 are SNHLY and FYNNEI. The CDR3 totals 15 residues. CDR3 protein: CASCLAGGQYNEQFF. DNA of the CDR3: TGTGCCAGCTGCCTAGCGGGAGGACAATACAATGAGCAGTTCTTC.

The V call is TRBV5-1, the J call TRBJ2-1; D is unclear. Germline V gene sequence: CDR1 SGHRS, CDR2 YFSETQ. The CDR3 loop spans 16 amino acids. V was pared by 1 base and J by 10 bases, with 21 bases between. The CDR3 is CASSLMAQTLVVEQFF. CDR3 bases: TGCGCCAGCAGCTTGATGGCCCAAACGCTGGTGGTAGAGCAGTTCTTC.

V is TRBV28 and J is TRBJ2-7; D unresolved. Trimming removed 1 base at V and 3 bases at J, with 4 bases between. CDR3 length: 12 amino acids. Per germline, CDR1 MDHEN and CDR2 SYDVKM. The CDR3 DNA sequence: TGTGCCAGCAGTTTATTCCTCTACGAGCAGTACTTC. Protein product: CASSLFLYEQYF.

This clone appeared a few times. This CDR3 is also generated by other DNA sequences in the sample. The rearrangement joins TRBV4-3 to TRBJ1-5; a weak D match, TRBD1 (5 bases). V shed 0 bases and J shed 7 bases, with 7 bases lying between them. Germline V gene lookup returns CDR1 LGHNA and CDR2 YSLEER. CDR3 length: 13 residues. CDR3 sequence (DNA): TGCGCCAGCAGCCAAGAGGGGGGACAGCCCCAGCATTTT. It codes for CASSQEGGQPQHF.

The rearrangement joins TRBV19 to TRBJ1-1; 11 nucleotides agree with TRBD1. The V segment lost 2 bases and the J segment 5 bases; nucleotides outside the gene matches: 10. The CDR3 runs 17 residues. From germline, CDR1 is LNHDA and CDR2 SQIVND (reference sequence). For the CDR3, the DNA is TGTGCCAGTAGTATATTAGGACAGGGGGCGCGAGAGACTGAAGCTTTCTTT. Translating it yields CASSILGQGARETEAFF.

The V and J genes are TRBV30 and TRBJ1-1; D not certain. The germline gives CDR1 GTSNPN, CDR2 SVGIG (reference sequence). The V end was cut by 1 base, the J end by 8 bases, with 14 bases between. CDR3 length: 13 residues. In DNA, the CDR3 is TGTGCCTGGAGTGGACCCAGAATGGAGGAAGCTTTCTTT. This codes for CAWSGPRMEEAFF.

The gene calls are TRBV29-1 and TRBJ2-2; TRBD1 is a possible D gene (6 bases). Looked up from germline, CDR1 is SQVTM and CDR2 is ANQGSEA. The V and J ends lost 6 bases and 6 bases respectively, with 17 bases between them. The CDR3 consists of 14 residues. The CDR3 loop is CSVEWAAGAGELFF. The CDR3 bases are TGCAGCGTGGAGTGGGCGGCAGGGGCCGGGGAGCTGTTTTTT.

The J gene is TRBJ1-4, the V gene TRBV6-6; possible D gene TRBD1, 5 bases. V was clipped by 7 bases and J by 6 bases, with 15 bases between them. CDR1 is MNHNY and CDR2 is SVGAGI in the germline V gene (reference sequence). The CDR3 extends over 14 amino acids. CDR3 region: CASTPQGADEKLFF. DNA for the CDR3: TGTGCCAGCACCCCCCAAGGGGCCGATGAAAAACTGTTTTTT.